These T cell receptor beta chains were read from a single sample in a study of T cell responses to AZD1222 COVID-19 vaccine. The table came from immunoSEQ multiplex PCR; TCRdb's copy has only in-frame clones and leaves some out. The table lists around 50,000 clones, about 86% of them singletons, with around 9.6% in the top ten. Here the sequenced sample was peripheral blood, taken on day 0 of AZD1222 vaccination. The receptors derive from an adult in good health. Both conserved end residues are part of each CDR3. The order of the fields is J gene, V gene, clone size, D gene, CDR3 DNA, CDR3 protein. D genes are given only for firm matches. Size is stated for part of the rows, as once, few or many counts, or as a class when the clone is expanded.

TRBJ1-1,TRBV4-2,NA,TRBD1,TGTGCCAGCAGCCAGGGAACAGGGGGATCTGAAGCTTTCTTT,CASSQGTGGSEAFF
TRBJ1-1,TRBV9,NA,NA,TGTGCCAGCAGCGTGACGGTGAACACTGAAGCTTTCTTT,CASSVTVNTEAFF
TRBJ2-5,TRBV5-4,NA,NA,TGTGCCAGCAGCGGTATGGAGACCCAGTACTTC,CASSGMETQYF
TRBJ2-3,TRBV28,NA,NA,TGTGCCAGCAGGAGGGGTGGCGGTGGGACAGATACGCAGTATTTT,CASRRGGGGTDTQYF
TRBJ1-2,TRBV12-3/TRBV12-4,NA,TRBD1,TGTGCCAGCAGACAGGGGACAGGCTACACCTTC,CASRQGTGYTF
TRBJ2-7,TRBV12-3/TRBV12-4,once,NA,TGTGCCAGCACCCCGGGCTCCTACGAGCAGTACTTC,CASTPGSYEQYF
TRBJ1-4,TRBV6-1,NA,TRBD1,TGTGCCAGCAGTGAAGTTGGGACAGGGAACGAAAAACTGTTTTTT,CASSEVGTGNEKLFF
TRBJ2-7,TRBV6-6,NA,TRBD1,TGTGCCAGCAGCAGGGTTGACAGGGGGCCCTACGAGCAGTACTTC,CASSRVDRGPYEQYF
TRBJ2-7,TRBV28,NA,NA,TGTGCCAGCAGTTCCGGGACGGAAGCCTACGAGCAGTACTTC,CASSSGTEAYEQYF
TRBJ2-1,TRBV5-1,NA,TRBD2,TGCGCCAGCAGCTTGGGCGGGAGCTCCTACAATGAGCAGTTCTTC,CASSLGGSSYNEQFF
TRBJ1-5,TRBV4-3,NA,TRBD1,TGCGCCAGCAGCCAAGACTGCCAGGGGGGGAGCAATCAGCCCCAGCATTTT,CASSQDCQGGSNQPQHF
TRBJ1-4,TRBV28,NA,TRBD1,TGTGCCAGCAGTCCTGGACAGGAAGAAAAACTGTTTTTT,CASSPGQEEKLFF
TRBJ2-1,TRBV19,NA,NA,TGTGCCAGTAGTCAATCTAGGAATAGCTACAATGAGCAGTTCTTC,CASSQSRNSYNEQFF
TRBJ1-2,TRBV6-2/TRBV6-3,NA,NA,TGTGCCAGCAGTTACCCTCCGAACTATGGCTACACCTTC,CASSYPPNYGYTF
TRBJ2-7,TRBV6-6,NA,TRBD1,TGTGCCAGCAGCCGAGGACAGGGACTCTCCTACGAGCAGTACTTC,CASSRGQGLSYEQYF
TRBJ1-1,TRBV5-1,NA,NA,TGCGCCAGCAGCACCGGACAGCTGAACACTGAAGCTTTCTTT,CASSTGQLNTEAFF
TRBJ1-2,TRBV27,NA,TRBD1,TGTGCCAGCAGTTTAGGACAGGGAAGATGGGGCTACACCTTC,CASSLGQGRWGYTF
TRBJ2-3,TRBV30,NA,NA,TGTGCCTGGTCGGTAGAGAGGCAGTATTTT,CAWSVERQYF
TRBJ2-7,TRBV7-9,NA,NA,TGTGCCAGCAGCTCGTTTTTGACAGGCTCCTACGAGCAGTACTTC,CASSSFLTGSYEQYF
TRBJ1-4,TRBV29-1,NA,NA,TGCAGCGTTGAAGATGGGGAAAAACTGTTTTTT,CSVEDGEKLFF
TRBJ1-5,TRBV4-2,NA,TRBD1,TGTGCCAGCAGCCACCTGGGGACAGCACAGCCCCAGCATTTT,CASSHLGTAQPQHF
TRBJ2-7,TRBV11-3,NA,TRBD1,TGTGCCAGCAGCGCCCGACAGGGTAACGAGCAGTACTTC,CASSARQGNEQYF
TRBJ2-7,TRBV7-2,NA,NA,TGTGCCAGCAGCCTAAGGGGGGCTGGGTCCTACGAGCAGTACTTC,CASSLRGAGSYEQYF
TRBJ1-1,TRBV3-1/TRBV3-2,NA,TRBD1,TGTGCCAGCAGCCAAGTCGGGACAGTTACTCTGAACACTGAAGCTTTCTTT,CASSQVGTVTLNTEAFF
TRBJ2-1,TRBV2,NA,TRBD2,TGTGCCAGCTCCGAGCGGGAGACCAATGAGCAGTTCTTC,CASSERETNEQFF
TRBJ1-5,TRBV5-5,NA,TRBD1,TGTGCCAGCAGCTTGGTCAGGGGGAGCAATCAGCCCCAGCATTTT,CASSLVRGSNQPQHF
TRBJ1-5,TRBV24-1,NA,TRBD1,TGTGCCACCAGTGCACAGGGGAATCAGCCCCAGCATTTT,CATSAQGNQPQHF
TRBJ2-1,TRBV3-1/TRBV3-2,NA,NA,TGTGCCAGCAGCCAACAAGTCTCGGCGGCCCTCTACAATGAGCAGTTCTTC,CASSQQVSAALYNEQFF
TRBJ2-7,TRBV7-2,NA,NA,TGTGCCAGCAGCATTGAGCGGGTTTACGAGCAGTACTTC,CASSIERVYEQYF
TRBJ2-7,TRBV10-3,once,NA,TGTGCCATCAGTGGGCAGTCCTACGAGCAGTACTTC,CAISGQSYEQYF
TRBJ2-3,TRBV5-1,NA,NA,TGCGCCAGCAGACAGGGAAGAAGCACAGATACGCAGTATTTT,CASRQGRSTDTQYF
TRBJ1-3,TRBV19,NA,NA,TGTGCCAGCAGCGCCGGGGCCAGCTTCCCTGGAAACACCATATATTTT,CASSAGASFPGNTIYF
TRBJ1-1,TRBV5-1,NA,TRBD1,TGCGCCAGCAGCTTGTCGCGAGCAGGGGGGACAGAAGCTTTCTTT,CASSLSRAGGTEAFF
TRBJ1-1,TRBV29-1,NA,TRBD1,TGCAGCGTAGAGTCCCTCATTACAGGGGGGAACACTGAAGCTTTCTTT,CSVESLITGGNTEAFF
TRBJ2-2,TRBV2,NA,TRBD2,TGTGCCAGCACGAGCGGGGGGAAGAACACCGGGGAGCTGTTTTTT,CASTSGGKNTGELFF
TRBJ2-2,TRBV28,NA,NA,TGTGCCAGCAGTTATGGGGGTGTGGCCGGGGAGCTGTTTTTT,CASSYGGVAGELFF
TRBJ2-1,TRBV7-6,NA,NA,TGTGCCAGCAGCTTCGCCGCCAGGGCCATCTACAATGAGCAGTTCTTC,CASSFAARAIYNEQFF
TRBJ1-1,TRBV12-3/TRBV12-4,NA,NA,TGTGCCAGCAGTTTTGCAGGAAACACTGAAGCTTTCTTT,CASSFAGNTEAFF
TRBJ2-7,TRBV2,NA,NA,TGTGCCAGCAGTGCCACCTACGAGCAGTACTTC,CASSATYEQYF
TRBJ1-5,TRBV19,NA,NA,TGTGCCAGTGCGCCCCCTCCGGGACGACGGGGCAATCAGCCCCAGCATTTT,CASAPPPGRRGNQPQHF
TRBJ2-1,TRBV5-4,NA,NA,TGTGCCAGCAGCTCTCCTGCTCGCTCCTACAATGAGCAGTTCTTC,CASSSPARSYNEQFF
TRBJ2-5,TRBV19,NA,NA,TGTGCCAGTAGTATAGAACCCGGACAAACGACCCAGTACTTC,CASSIEPGQTTQYF
TRBJ1-2,TRBV5-4,once,NA,TGTGCCAGCAGCTTGGCCCCCGGGACCTTTGGCTACACCTTC,CASSLAPGTFGYTF
TRBJ2-2,TRBV27,NA,NA,TGTGCCAGCATGAGGACCCGGGGGGAGCTGTTTTTT,CASMRTRGELFF
TRBJ2-7,TRBV28,NA,TRBD2,TGTGCCAGCAAATTAACGGGAGGGCCTTACGAGCAGTACTTC,CASKLTGGPYEQYF
TRBJ2-3,TRBV6-5,NA,TRBD2,TGTGCCAGCAGGACGGGACTAGCGGGAGATACGCAGTATTTT,CASRTGLAGDTQYF
TRBJ2-2,TRBV5-5,NA,NA,TGTGCCAGCAGCTTGGGACTCCGCAAGGACACCGGGGAGCTGTTTTTT,CASSLGLRKDTGELFF
TRBJ1-6,TRBV28,few,NA,TGTGCCAGCAGTCCAGCCCATAATTCACCCCTCCACTTT,CASSPAHNSPLHF